These 24 T cell receptor beta chains share one sample of origin, sequenced in a study of identifying expanded T cells in peripheral blood. Profiled with immunoSEQ multiplex PCR; TCRdb holds only in-frame clones, not every one. Counted here are around 85,000 clones, over 75% occurring once; the ten biggest clones make up about 3%. The material sequenced was blood. The source of these receptors is a person aged 18 to 75 in good health.

The DNA of the CDR3 is TGTGCCAGCAGCCCTGGGACTAGCGGGAGTTACGAGCAGTACTTC. As protein: CASSPGTSGSYEQYF. The rearrangement joins TRBV4-2 to TRBJ2-7; 14 bases align to TRBD2. The V gene's germline CDR1 is LGHNA and CDR2 YNFKEQ. The CDR3 consists of 15 residues. The trim removed 4 bases at V and 4 bases at J, leaving 3 bases unmatched.

V gene TRBV19 combines with J gene TRBJ1-1, with TRBD1 matching over 9 bases. Trimming removed 6 bases from V and 1 base from J; junction bases left unmatched: 6. CDR3 size: 15 residues. Germline V gene sequence: CDR1 LNHDA, CDR2 SQIVND (reference sequence). CDR3 sequence (DNA): TGTGCCAGTAGACAGGGGGCTTTGGGGAACACTGAAGCTTTCTTT. Translating it yields CASRQGALGNTEAFF.

The chain employs TRBV28 and TRBJ2-7; no reliable D call. Trimming took off 6 bases at V and 3 bases at J, with 9 bases between the two ends. Germline CDR1 MDHEN, CDR2 SYDVKM. CDR3 size: 12 residues. The CDR3 coding sequence is TGTGCCAGCAGCTTAGACCTCTACGAGCAGTACTTC. Protein sequence: CASSLDLYEQYF.

This chain joins TRBV2 and TRBJ1-2; D is perhaps TRBD1 (6 bases). The CDR3 extends over 14 amino acids. Germline V gene lookup returns CDR1 SNHLY and CDR2 FYNNEI. Trimming cost V 3 bases and J 7 bases, with 15 bases left between them. CDR3 residues: CASSDTGTSTGYTF. In DNA form, the CDR3 reads TGTGCCAGCAGTGATACAGGGACCTCGACTGGCTACACCTTC.

The chain links TRBV7-8 to TRBJ1-2, with D perhaps matching TRBD1 (5 bases). CDR3 length: 14 amino acids. V lost 6 bases and J 8 bases, leaving 19 bases between the germline ends. The germline gives CDR1 SGHVS, CDR2 FQNEAQ. The CDR3 here is CASSPTGQGIGYTF. DNA of the CDR3: TGTGCCAGCAGTCCGACCGGGCAGGGCATAGGCTACACCTTC.

The chain combines TRBV9 with TRBJ1-2; 8 bases line up with TRBD1. In germline, CDR1 is SGDLS, CDR2 YYNGEE. V trimming: 4 bases; J trimming: 4 bases; junction bases outside the gene matches: 3. The CDR3 extends over 13 amino acids. In DNA, the CDR3 is TGTGCCAGCAGCATGACAGGGGTCTATGGCTACACCTTC. Translating gives CASSMTGVYGYTF.

This chain links TRBV20-1 with TRBJ2-5, with D maybe TRBD1 (5 bases). Looked up from germline, CDR1 is DFQATT and CDR2 is SNEGSKA (reference sequence). V was shortened by 5 bases and J by 4 bases, with 8 bases between the two germline ends. This CDR3 comprises 11 residues. CDR3 nucleotides: TGCAGTGCTTTCAGGGCAGAGACCCAGTACTTC. Its translation: CSAFRAETQYF.

This clone was detected only a few times. The rearrangement joins TRBV6-5 to TRBJ1-1; D gene unclear. CDR1 is MNHEY, CDR2 SVGAGI, per germline. The germline V and J ends were trimmed by 5 bases and 1 base, with 8 bases remaining between them. The CDR3 sequence is 13 residues long. The CDR3 sequence: CASSLRPNTEAFF. The CDR3 nucleotides are TGTGCCAGCAGTCTCCGACCGAACACTGAAGCTTTCTTT.

The table lists this clone with a count of one. The chain carries TRBV6-1 and TRBJ1-1; D gene ambiguous. Trimming pared 0 bases from V and 0 bases from J, leaving 8 bases between. This CDR3 is 15 amino acids long. Germline lookup yields CDR1 MNHNS and CDR2 SASEGT. DNA for the CDR3: TGTGCCAGCAGTGAAGCTCTCGTACTGAACACTGAAGCTTTCTTT. This codes for CASSEALVLNTEAFF.

This chain uses TRBV7-2 with TRBJ2-4; no reliable D call. CDR3 length equals 15 residues. CDR1 and CDR2 (germline): SGHTA, FQGNSA. The V end was cut by 5 bases, the J end by 0 bases, with 11 bases between. In DNA, the CDR3 is TGTGCCAGCAGCCTATCTGGTGAAGCCAAAAACATTCAGTACTTC. Its translation is CASSLSGEAKNIQYF.

The chain links TRBV28 to TRBJ2-2; D unclear. CDR1 is MDHEN, CDR2 SYDVKM, per germline. Trimming pared 6 bases from V and 8 bases from J, leaving 10 bases between. The CDR3 spans 12 residues. The CDR3 region has the DNA TGTGCCAGCAGGGCCTCTTTAGGGGAGCTGTTTTTT. Protein product: CASRASLGELFF.

The sample holds a few counts of this clone. V usage is TRBV7-2 and J usage is TRBJ1-5; the D is unclear. CDR1 is SGHTA, CDR2 FQGNSA, per germline. The CDR3 loop spans 15 amino acids. The V end was cut by 1 base, the J end by 0 bases, with 7 bases between. CDR3 sequence reads: CASSLVGDSNQPQHF. The CDR3 nucleotides are TGTGCCAGCAGCTTAGTGGGTGATAGCAATCAGCCCCAGCATTTT.

The chain employs TRBV5-4 and TRBJ2-5; TRBD1 matches 9 bases. Trimming cost V 1 base and J 5 bases; bases outside gene matches: 6. Germline CDR1 is SGHNT and CDR2 is YYREEE (reference sequence). The CDR3 has 15 residues. CDR3 nucleotide sequence: TGTGCCAGCAGCTTGTGGACAGGGGCCCAGGAGACCCAGTACTTC. Translated: CASSLWTGAQETQYF.

This clone showed up just a few times. V gene TRBV5-1 combines with J gene TRBJ2-3; TRBD2 might be the D (7 bases). V was clipped by 3 bases and J by 2 bases, with 16 bases between them. The CDR3 has 16 amino acids. CDR1 is SGHRS, CDR2 YFSETQ, per germline. CDR3 protein: CASSSQGGFDTDTQYF. The DNA of the CDR3 is TGCGCCAGCAGCTCACAGGGAGGGTTCGACACAGATACGCAGTATTTT.

The genes are TRBV7-8 and TRBJ2-2; D unclear. The CDR3 runs 15 residues. V shed 5 bases and J shed 7 bases, with 17 bases lying between them. Germline V gives CDR1 SGHVS, CDR2 FQNEAQ. CDR3 loop: CASSPNPVVSGELFF. The CDR3 DNA sequence: TGTGCCAGCAGCCCAAATCCAGTTGTGAGCGGGGAGCTGTTTTTT.

This clone was observed a single time. This sequence joins TRBV6-5 and TRBJ1-1, with TRBD1 identical over 7 bases. This CDR3 comprises 15 residues. The germline V gene encodes CDR1 MNHEY and CDR2 SVGAGI. Trimming cost V 2 bases and J 1 base; bases outside gene matches: 4. This chain's CDR3 is CASSYRGQRNTEAFF. CDR3 DNA: TGTGCCAGCAGTTACAGGGGGCAGAGGAACACTGAAGCTTTCTTT.

J is TRBJ2-1 and V is TRBV7-6, with 8 bases matching TRBD2. The germline CDR1 and CDR2 sequences are SGHVS and FNYEAQ. This CDR3 is built from 15 residues. Trimming removed 5 bases from V and 5 bases from J; junction bases left unmatched: 8. CDR3 coding DNA: TGTGCCAGCAGCCCCCAGCGGGGGCCTAACAATGAGCAGTTCTTC. Its protein product is CASSPQRGPNNEQFF.

CDR3 region: CASSPIPGRRYNEQFF. The CDR3 nucleotides read TGTGCCAGCAGCCCCATCCCCGGGCGAAGGTACAATGAGCAGTTCTTC. This chain links TRBV11-2 with TRBJ2-1; no reliable D call. V was shortened by 5 bases and J by 4 bases, with 18 bases between the two germline ends. Germline lookup yields CDR1 SGHAT and CDR2 FQNNGV. The CDR3 is 16 residues long.

The chain uses TRBV7-8 and TRBJ2-1, with 13 bases identical to TRBD2. There are 18 residues in the CDR3. Per the germline V gene, CDR1 is SGHVS and CDR2 is FQNEAQ. V shed 5 bases, J shed 10 bases, and the junction held 17 bases outside the gene matches. The CDR3 DNA reads TGTGCCAGCAGCCCCCGGAAAACACTAGCGGGAGGGCCTGGGGAGCAGTTCTTC. Translating gives CASSPRKTLAGGPGEQFF. Full variable domain (outside the CDR3, taken from reference TRBV7-8 and TRBJ2-1): GAGVSQSPRYKVAKRGQDVALRCDPISGHVSLFWYQQALGQGPEFLTYFQNEAQLDKSGLPSDRFFAERPEGSVSTLKIQRTQQEDSAVYLCASSPRKTLAGGPGEQFFGPGTRLTVL.

V is TRBV6-1 and J is TRBJ1-5; TRBD1 matches 7 bases. The CDR3 spans 15 residues. CDR1 is MNHNS and CDR2 is SASEGT in the germline V gene. V was pared by 2 bases and J by 4 bases, with 5 bases of the junction left unmatched. Written as DNA, the CDR3 is TGTGCCAGCAGTGAACTGGACAGGCTAAATCAGCCCCAGCATTTT. Translation gives CASSELDRLNQPQHF.

This rearrangement joins TRBV5-1 to TRBJ2-7; 10 positions match TRBD2. This CDR3 is built from 16 residues. V was clipped by 0 bases and J by 5 bases; unmatched bases: 8. Germline V gene data show CDR1 as SGHRS and CDR2 as YFSETQ. CDR3 region: CASSLGKGLATDEQYF. CDR3 nucleotides: TGCGCCAGCAGCTTGGGCAAGGGACTAGCGACCGACGAGCAGTACTTC.

The chain is built from TRBV19 and TRBJ1-4, with D hard to call. This CDR3 contains 17 residues. V was trimmed by 6 bases and J by 0 bases, leaving 17 bases between them. Per germline, CDR1 LNHDA and CDR2 SQIVND (reference sequence). The DNA of the CDR3 is TGTGCCAGTAGCACCGCTCGGGCCCCCACAACTAATGAAAAACTGTTTTTT. Residues: CASSTARAPTTNEKLFF.

This sequence joins TRBV7-2 and TRBJ2-1; no clear D. V dropped 6 bases and J dropped 9 bases, with 12 bases sitting between them. The germline V gene has CDR1 SGHTA and CDR2 FQGNSA. CDR3 size: 12 residues. DNA for the CDR3: TGTGCCAGCAGTTTTACCTTTACTGAGCAGTTCTTC. Its protein product is CASSFTFTEQFF.

The rearrangement joins TRBV11-1 to TRBJ2-7; TRBD1 is a possible D gene (5 bases). Looked up from germline, CDR1 is SGHAT and CDR2 is FQDESV (reference sequence). V lost 5 bases and J 0 bases, leaving 14 bases between the germline ends. The CDR3 is made up of 15 amino acids. CDR3 coding DNA: TGTGCCAGCAGCCTCCAGCCCGACAGCTCCTACGAGCAGTACTTC. Protein: CASSLQPDSSYEQYF.